The 20 T cell receptor beta chains below were found in one sample sequenced in a study of blood T cell repertoires in COVID-19. Here immunoSEQ multiplex PCR was the method, and the copy in TCRdb shows in-frame clones only, minus some. The sample holds a few hundred thousand clones; around 85% are singletons and the top ten take under 4%. The sample was peripheral blood. The source is a woman between 18 and 29 years old with acute or convalescent COVID-19.

The rearrangement joins TRBV5-4 to TRBJ1-2, with TRBD1 matching over 8 bases. Germline loops: CDR1 SGHNT, CDR2 YYREEE (reference sequence). CDR3 length equals 14 residues. V was pared by 2 bases and J by 3 bases, with 3 bases of the junction left unmatched. CDR3 protein: CASSFETGDYGYTF. CDR3 nucleotide sequence: TGTGCCAGCAGCTTCGAGACAGGGGACTATGGCTACACCTTC.

This chain uses TRBV6-1 with TRBJ1-5; 8 nucleotides align to TRBD1. The V gene's germline CDR1 is MNHNS and CDR2 SASEGT. This CDR3 contains 13 residues. Germline trimming cut 3 bases from V and 6 bases from J; bases unmatched to any gene: 1. The CDR3 DNA reads TGTGCCAGCAGTGAGACAGGGGTTCAGCCCCAGCATTTT. Protein product: CASSETGVQPQHF.

The CDR3 sequence: CASSYEAGEGYTF. CDR3 nucleotide sequence: TGTGCCAGCAGTTACGAGGCGGGAGAAGGCTACACCTTC. This rearrangement joins TRBV6-5 to TRBJ1-2; D remains unclear. The V and J ends lost 2 bases and 8 bases respectively, with 12 bases between them. The CDR3 sequence is 13 residues long. The germline V gene encodes CDR1 MNHEY and CDR2 SVGAGI.

The chain employs TRBV30 and TRBJ2-2; D is uncertain. The CDR3 has 13 residues. The germline V gene has CDR1 GTSNPN and CDR2 SVGIG (reference sequence). The V gene lost 2 bases and the J gene lost 1 base, with 5 bases spanning the gap. As DNA, the CDR3 is TGTGCCTGGAGTCCTTGGAACACCGGGGAGCTGTTTTTT. Amino acid sequence: CAWSPWNTGELFF.

This chain links TRBV7-2 with TRBJ2-7, with 8 bases that match TRBD1. V shed 7 bases, J shed 3 bases, and the junction held 8 bases outside the gene matches. Germline values: CDR1 SGHTA, CDR2 FQGNSA. The CDR3 is 14 amino acids. The CDR3 coding sequence is TGTGCCAGCACCCCTGGACAGGGCTACTACGAGCAGTACTTC. Translated, it gives CASTPGQGYYEQYF.

V gene TRBV28 combines with J gene TRBJ1-5; the match to TRBD1 covers 7 bases. V lost 6 bases and J lost 2; bases outside the gene matches: 13. Looked up from germline, CDR1 is MDHEN and CDR2 is SYDVKM. This CDR3 has 17 residues. CDR3: CASRLRGGTVGNQPQHF. CDR3 sequence (DNA): TGTGCCAGCAGATTACGGGGGGGGACAGTGGGCAATCAGCCCCAGCATTTT.

The V call is TRBV6-1, the J call TRBJ1-5; 8 nucleotides match TRBD1. Per germline, CDR1 MNHNS and CDR2 SASEGT. The CDR3 runs to 15 residues. The ends lost 2 bases at V and 2 bases at J; junction bases unmatched: 2. DNA for the CDR3: TGTGCCAGCAGTGAAAACAGGGGGGGCAATCAGCCCCAGCATTTT. Its translation: CASSENRGGNQPQHF.

The chain employs TRBV7-2 and TRBJ2-3; 11 bases map to TRBD2. This CDR3 contains 16 residues. Germline V gene sequence: CDR1 SGHTA, CDR2 FQGNSA. Germline trimming cut 6 bases from V and 1 base from J; bases unmatched to any gene: 6. In nucleotides, the CDR3 is TGTGCCAGCAGTAACACACTAGCGGGGGGCACAGATACGCAGTATTTT. This encodes CASSNTLAGGTDTQYF.

The chain couples TRBV28 to TRBJ2-1; 12 bases match TRBD2. This CDR3 spans 16 amino acids. V lost 2 bases to trimming and J lost 7 bases; unmatched junction nucleotides: 6. Germline lookup yields CDR1 MDHEN and CDR2 SYDVKM. CDR3 in DNA: TGTGCCAGCAGTTTAACCCTAGCGGGAGGGCGAAATGAGCAGTTCTTC. It specifies CASSLTLAGGRNEQFF.

Concerning this clone: The same CDR3 also results from other DNA sequences found in this sample. The V gene is TRBV4-1, the J gene TRBJ1-1, with no clear D. V lost 0 bases and J 1 base, leaving 6 bases between the germline ends. CDR3 length: 14 amino acids. CDR1 and CDR2 from the germline V gene are MGHRA and YSYEKL. The CDR3 is CASSQDTGNTEAFF. In nucleotides, the CDR3 is TGCGCCAGCAGCCAAGATACGGGGAACACTGAAGCTTTCTTT.

Notes on this clone: Other nucleotide sequences from this sample produce the same CDR3. V gene TRBV6-5 combines with J gene TRBJ1-2; no clear D. Germline V lookup: CDR1 MNHEY, CDR2 SVGAGI. The CDR3 runs 14 residues. With 3 bases removed from V and 2 bases from J, the gap between germline ends came to 10 bases. The CDR3 DNA reads TGTGCCAGCAGTTATTCACCAGGAAACTATGGCTACACCTTC. It translates to CASSYSPGNYGYTF.

This clone was observed a handful of times. This chain uses TRBV5-4 with TRBJ1-1; 7 bases fit TRBD1. Germline-derived CDR1 and CDR2 are SGHNT and YYREEE (reference sequence). This CDR3 spans 15 amino acids. V shed 4 bases, J shed 4 bases, and the junction held 10 bases outside the gene matches. The CDR3 protein is CASSRETGLATEAFF. The CDR3, as DNA: TGTGCCAGCAGCAGAGAGACAGGGTTGGCCACTGAAGCTTTCTTT.

This clone has a single count. V and J are TRBV27 and TRBJ2-3; 7 bases agree with TRBD2. With V trimmed by 7 bases and J by 4 bases, 5 bases remained unmatched. The CDR3 loop spans 13 amino acids. Germline assignment: CDR1 MNHEY and CDR2 SMNVEV (reference sequence). CDR3 in amino acids: CASIGRSSDTQYF. The CDR3 coding sequence is TGTGCCAGCATCGGGAGGAGCTCAGATACGCAGTATTTT.

The CDR3 coding sequence is TGCGCCAGCAGCTCCACCGGGAGAGAACAAGCGGACTCCTACAATGAGCAGTTCTTC. This gives the protein CASSSTGREQADSYNEQFF. This chain joins TRBV5-1 and TRBJ2-1; tentative D call: TRBD2 (6 bases). The germline CDR1 and CDR2 sequences are SGHRS and YFSETQ. The length of the CDR3 is 19 residues. V shed 3 bases and J shed 0 bases, with 22 bases lying between them.

The chain employs TRBV9 and TRBJ1-5; TRBD1 might be the D (5 bases). Germline assignment: CDR1 SGDLS and CDR2 YYNGEE. This CDR3 has 13 residues. With 4 bases removed from V and 5 bases from J, the gap between germline ends came to 10 bases. DNA for the CDR3: TGTGCCAGCAGCTCCGGAGGGGATCAGCCCCAGCATTTT. It codes for CASSSGGDQPQHF. Based on the CDR3 plus reference TRBV9 and TRBJ1-5, the full variable domain is DSGVTQTPKHLITATGQRVTLRCSPRSGDLSVYWYQQSLDQGLQFLIQYYNGEERAKGNILERFSAQQFPDLHSELNLSSLELGDSALYFCASSSGGDQPQHFGDGTRLSIL.

In nucleotides, the CDR3 is TGTGCCAGCAGCCCGAGGGAGACCCAGTACTTC. Translated, it gives CASSPRETQYF. J is TRBJ2-5 and V is TRBV12-3 or TRBV12-4; D gene uncertain. The CDR3 runs 11 residues. The V and J ends lost 6 bases and 5 bases respectively, with 7 bases between them.

In its sample, this clone was seen a few times. The genes are TRBV11-2 and TRBJ1-1; D not certain. The CDR3 loop spans 12 amino acids. Trimming pared 3 bases from V and 2 bases from J, leaving 4 bases between. Germline CDR1 is SGHAT and CDR2 is FQNNGV. CDR3 protein: CASSLSNTEAFF. The CDR3 bases are TGTGCCAGCAGCTTGAGTAACACTGAAGCTTTCTTT.

The V gene is TRBV9, the J gene TRBJ1-1, with 7 bases matching TRBD1. V shed 4 bases and J 3 bases; nucleotides not matched to a gene: 6. Germline V gene lookup returns CDR1 SGDLS and CDR2 YYNGEE. The CDR3 has 14 residues. CDR3 region: CASSLGGTDTEAFF. The CDR3, as DNA: TGTGCCAGCAGCCTAGGGGGGACAGACACTGAAGCTTTCTTT.

This sequence joins TRBV5-1 and TRBJ2-1, with 13 bases identical to TRBD2. The CDR3 covers 16 residues. The junction had 5 bases not matched to a gene; V was cut back by 4 bases and J by 4 bases. The germline V gene has CDR1 SGHRS and CDR2 YFSETQ. CDR3 nucleotides: TGCGCCAGCAGCGAGACTAGCGGGGGGTGGTACAATGAGCAGTTCTTC. It yields the protein CASSETSGGWYNEQFF.

J is TRBJ2-7 and V is TRBV2, with TRBD1 matching 10 bases. Germline V lookup: CDR1 SNHLY, CDR2 FYNNEI. Trimming at V came to 3 bases and at J to 2 bases, leaving 7 bases not matched to a gene. The CDR3 loop spans 16 amino acids. The DNA of the CDR3 is TGTGCCAGCAGTGAGAGTAGGACAGGGGGTGCCTACGAGCAGTACTTC. Protein sequence: CASSESRTGGAYEQYF.